The present T cell receptor (beta chain) was sequenced within a study of OX40 agonist ivuxolimab in advanced cancers. As to this clone: What it recognizes is unknown.

The CDR3 is made up of 15 amino acids. The study's findings and limits: At 0.1-3.0 mg/kg, partial responders had clonal expansion among the lowest observed.

Using immunoSEQ multiplex PCR, the repertoire was profiled, and TCRdb retains in-frame clones only, with some absent. The repertoire consists of tens of thousands of clones, with roughly 90% occurring once and the leading ten covering about 9.4%. This receptor was identified in an adult with an advanced solid tumor such as melanoma, head and neck, liver or kidney cancer. This sequence joins TRBV21-1 and TRBJ1-5; the D segment call TRBD1 is taken from the table without a DNA check. TRBV21-1 is shown as a pseudogene. Sequencing was performed on CD4+ or CD8+ T cells sorted from blood, taken in a trial of the OX40 agonist ivuxolimab. CDR3 region: CASSSRRLSNQPQHF. In DNA form, the CDR3 reads TGTGCCAGCAGCAGTCGCAGATTAAGCAATCAGCCCCAGCATTTT.